This T cell receptor (beta chain) was captured by sequencing in a study of beta chain features in type 1 diabetes. Study results and limitations: The naive, central memory and Treg TCRB repertoires looked more alike in patients than they did in healthy donors. Any HLA type influence on TCRB rearrangement was left unresolved here. Type 1 diabetes patients showed fewer insertions and more deletions at VDJ junctions.

The investigators reverse transcribed all of the isolated RNA, so they sequenced expressed TCRB transcripts. Generated by immunoSEQ multiplex PCR, the TCRdb table keeps only in-frame clones and is missing some. The sample shows about 150,000 clones, approximately 10% of them seen only once. The germline V gene encodes CDR1 MGHRA and CDR2 YSYEKL. The CDR3 runs 16 residues. The ends were cut back, 1 base at V and 4 bases at J, with 13 bases in the middle. Each sorted fraction was over 95% pure. As to this clone: Its antigen is as yet unknown.

What was sequenced was central memory CD4+ T cells from blood. The genes are TRBV4-1 and TRBJ2-2; D uncertain. The sequence was obtained from a man aged 18 to 30 in good health. The CDR3 nucleotides are TGCGCCAGCAGCCAAGGCGTGAGGTCCCCCACCGGGGAGCTGTTTTTT. Its translation: CASSQGVRSPTGELFF.